The 8 T cell receptor beta chains presented below share a single source sample, sequenced in a study of a mutant IDH1 vaccine in newly diagnosed glioma. Assay used: immunoSEQ multiplex PCR; TCRdb lists only in-frame clones, some missing. Among 60,000 to 85,000 clones listed, around 83% were seen once. Their specific antigens are unknown. Time point specified: week 23, last vaccination. Topical imiquimod accompanied each vaccine dose, which consisted of 300 ug of mutant IDH1 20-mer peptide. The sample here was PBMCs, taken from a glioma patient whose treatment included an IDH1 peptide vaccine. Source of these receptors: a woman aged 45-65 years with glioma.

The chain carries TRBV2 and TRBJ2-3, with no clear D. CDR1 and CDR2 (germline): SNHLY, FYNNEI. V was shortened by 6 bases and J by 1 base, with 8 bases between the two germline ends. This CDR3 comprises 13 residues. The CDR3 loop is CASRSARTDTQYF. The DNA for the CDR3 is TGTGCCAGCAGGTCGGCTCGCACAGATACGCAGTATTTT.

This chain connects TRBV5-5 to TRBJ2-5; TRBD2 is a possible D gene (6 bases). V was trimmed by 4 bases and J by 5 bases, leaving 18 bases between them. The CDR3 runs to 15 residues. Looked up from germline, CDR1 is SGHKS and CDR2 is YYEKEE (reference sequence). The CDR3 loop is CASSALGGAGETQYF. CDR3 nucleotides: TGTGCCAGCAGCGCGCTGGGCGGGGCCGGCGAGACCCAGTACTTC.

V usage is TRBV7-9 and J usage is TRBJ2-3, with D tentatively TRBD1 (6 bases). CDR3 size: 17 residues. The ends were cut back, 5 bases at V and 4 bases at J, with 22 bases in the middle. Germline V gives CDR1 SEHNR, CDR2 FQNEAQ (reference sequence). CDR3 sequence (DNA): TGTGCCAGCAGCCCTCCAGGATGGGGGCCCAAGGCAGATACGCAGTATTTT. Translated: CASSPPGWGPKADTQYF.

The chain couples TRBV6-5 to TRBJ1-5, with 7 bases lining up with TRBD1. CDR1 is MNHEY, CDR2 SVGAGI, per germline. This CDR3 has 14 amino acids. With 7 bases clipped from V and 2 bases from J, the junction kept 5 bases outside the gene matches. The CDR3 DNA is TGTGCCAGCATTCTAGGACAGGGCAATCAGCCCCAGCATTTT. Residues: CASILGQGNQPQHF.

The V gene is TRBV14, the J gene TRBJ1-1; no clear D. With 0 bases removed from V and 2 bases from J, the gap between germline ends came to 4 bases. Germline values: CDR1 SGHDN, CDR2 FVKESK. The CDR3 consists of 13 residues. The DNA for the CDR3 is TGTGCCAGCAGCCAAGAGGTAAACACTGAAGCTTTCTTT. It specifies CASSQEVNTEAFF.

V gene TRBV29-1 combines with J gene TRBJ2-7; D is perhaps TRBD1 (5 bases). Trimming took off 6 bases at V and 2 bases at J, with 8 bases between the two ends. Germline V CDR1 and CDR2: SQVTM, ANQGSEA. The CDR3 extends over 11 amino acids. CDR3 sequence (DNA): TGCAGCGTAGGGGCCGCCTACGAGCAGTACTTC. It yields the protein CSVGAAYEQYF.

The chain is built from TRBV29-1 and TRBJ2-7, with no clear D. The CDR3 totals 13 residues. V lost 0 bases and J 2 bases, leaving 8 bases between the germline ends. In germline, CDR1 is SQVTM, CDR2 ANQGSEA. CDR3 loop: CSVEDRQTYEQYF. DNA for the CDR3: TGCAGCGTTGAAGATCGGCAGACCTACGAGCAGTACTTC.

The V and J genes are TRBV9 and TRBJ1-5; possible D gene TRBD1, 5 bases. Trimming removed 0 bases from V and 5 bases from J, with 9 bases in between. The CDR3 loop spans 14 amino acids. Germline CDR1 and CDR2: SGDLS and YYNGEE. DNA of the CDR3: TGTGCCAGCAGCGTAGGCAGGGTGGATCAGCCCCAGCATTTT. Amino acids: CASSVGRVDQPQHF.